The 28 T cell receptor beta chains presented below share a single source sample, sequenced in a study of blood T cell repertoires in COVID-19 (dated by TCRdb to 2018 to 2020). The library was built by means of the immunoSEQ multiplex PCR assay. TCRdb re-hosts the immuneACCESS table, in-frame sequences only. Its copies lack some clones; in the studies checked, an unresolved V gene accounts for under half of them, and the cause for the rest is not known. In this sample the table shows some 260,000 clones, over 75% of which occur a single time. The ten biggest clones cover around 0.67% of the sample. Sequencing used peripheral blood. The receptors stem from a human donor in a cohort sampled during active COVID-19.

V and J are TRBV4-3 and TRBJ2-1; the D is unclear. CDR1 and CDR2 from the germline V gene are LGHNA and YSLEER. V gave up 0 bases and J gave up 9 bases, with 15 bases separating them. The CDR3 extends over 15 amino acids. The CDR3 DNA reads TGCGCCAGCAGCCAAGACCTACTGAGGTGGTTTGAGCAGTTCTTC. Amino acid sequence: CASSQDLLRWFEQFF.

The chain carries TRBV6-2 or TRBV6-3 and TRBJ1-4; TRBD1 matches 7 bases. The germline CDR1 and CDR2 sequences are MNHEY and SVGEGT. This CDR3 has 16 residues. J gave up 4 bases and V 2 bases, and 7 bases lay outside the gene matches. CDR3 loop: CASSYHAGTDNEKLFF. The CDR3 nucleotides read TGTGCCAGCAGTTACCACGCCGGGACAGATAATGAAAAACTGTTTTTT.

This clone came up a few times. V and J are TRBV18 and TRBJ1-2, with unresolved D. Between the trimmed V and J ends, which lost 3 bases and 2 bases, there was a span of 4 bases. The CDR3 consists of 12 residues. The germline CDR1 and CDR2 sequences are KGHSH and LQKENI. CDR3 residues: CASSPYNYGYTF. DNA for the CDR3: TGTGCCAGCTCACCCTACAACTATGGCTACACCTTC.

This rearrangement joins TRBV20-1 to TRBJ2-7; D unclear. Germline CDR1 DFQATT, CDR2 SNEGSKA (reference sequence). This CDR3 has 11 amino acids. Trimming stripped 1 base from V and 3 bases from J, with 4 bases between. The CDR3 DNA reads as TGCAGTGCTAGAGTCGGCTACGAGCAGTACTTC. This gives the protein CSARVGYEQYF.

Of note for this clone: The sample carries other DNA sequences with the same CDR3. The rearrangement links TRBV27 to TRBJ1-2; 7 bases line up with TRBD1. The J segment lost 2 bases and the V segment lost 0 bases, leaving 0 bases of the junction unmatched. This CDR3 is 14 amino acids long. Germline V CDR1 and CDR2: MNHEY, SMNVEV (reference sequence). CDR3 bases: TGTGCCAGCAGTTTATCGACAGGGAACTATGGCTACACCTTC. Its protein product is CASSLSTGNYGYTF.

The CDR3 DNA reads as TGTGCCAGCAGCAGCCGAAAGGGGGGGGTGACAGATACGCAGTATTTT. It encodes CASSSRKGGVTDTQYF. The chain uses TRBV3-1 (or the pseudogene TRBV3-2) and TRBJ2-3; TRBD2 might be the D (7 bases). CDR1 and CDR2 (germline): LGHDT, YNNKEL (reference sequence). V was pared by 5 bases and J by 3 bases, with 18 bases between. The CDR3 is 16 amino acids.

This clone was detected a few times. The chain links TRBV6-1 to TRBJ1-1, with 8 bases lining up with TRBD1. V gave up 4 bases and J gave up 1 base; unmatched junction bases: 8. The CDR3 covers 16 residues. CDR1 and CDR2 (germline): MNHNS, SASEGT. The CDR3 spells CASSAPRTGPNTEAFF. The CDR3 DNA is TGTGCCAGCAGTGCCCCGAGGACAGGGCCGAACACTGAAGCTTTCTTT.

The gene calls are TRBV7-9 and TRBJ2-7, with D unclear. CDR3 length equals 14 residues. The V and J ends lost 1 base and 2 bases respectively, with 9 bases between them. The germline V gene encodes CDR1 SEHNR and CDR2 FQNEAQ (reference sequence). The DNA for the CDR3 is TGTGCCAGCAGCTTAGTACAGTACCCCTACGAGCAGTACTTC. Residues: CASSLVQYPYEQYF.

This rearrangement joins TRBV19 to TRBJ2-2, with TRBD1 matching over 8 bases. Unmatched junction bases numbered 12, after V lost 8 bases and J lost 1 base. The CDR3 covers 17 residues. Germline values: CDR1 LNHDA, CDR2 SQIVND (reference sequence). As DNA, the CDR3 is TGTGCCAGTCGAAGACAGGGGTCGGGGGTGAACACCGGGGAGCTGTTTTTT. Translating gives CASRRQGSGVNTGELFF.

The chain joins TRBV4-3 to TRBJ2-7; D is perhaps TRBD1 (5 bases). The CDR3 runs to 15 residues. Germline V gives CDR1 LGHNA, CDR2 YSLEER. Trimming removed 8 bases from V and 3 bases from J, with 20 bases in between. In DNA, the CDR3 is TGCGCCAGCTCTACCCCTACCGACAGTCGCTACGAGCAGTACTTC. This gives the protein CASSTPTDSRYEQYF.

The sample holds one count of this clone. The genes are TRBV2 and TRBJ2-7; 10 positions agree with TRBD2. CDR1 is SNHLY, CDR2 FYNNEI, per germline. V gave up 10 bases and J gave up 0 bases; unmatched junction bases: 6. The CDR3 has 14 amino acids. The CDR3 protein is CAISSGGSSYEQYF. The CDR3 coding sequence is TGTGCCATCTCTAGCGGGGGCAGCTCCTACGAGCAGTACTTC.

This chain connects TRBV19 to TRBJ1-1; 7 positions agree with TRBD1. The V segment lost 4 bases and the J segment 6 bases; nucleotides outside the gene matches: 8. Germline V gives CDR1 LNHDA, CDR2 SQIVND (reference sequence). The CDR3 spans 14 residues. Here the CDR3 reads CASSTMTGSAEAFF. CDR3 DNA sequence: TGTGCCAGTAGTACCATGACAGGGAGTGCTGAAGCTTTCTTT.

CDR3 bases: TGCGCCAGCAGTGGGGCGTACGAGCAGTACTTC. It specifies CASSGAYEQYF. The chain couples TRBV10-1 to TRBJ2-7; the D is unclear. Germline V gene lookup returns CDR1 WNHNN and CDR2 SYGVQD (reference sequence). The V end was cut by 4 bases, the J end by 4 bases, with 5 bases between. The length of the CDR3 is 11 residues.

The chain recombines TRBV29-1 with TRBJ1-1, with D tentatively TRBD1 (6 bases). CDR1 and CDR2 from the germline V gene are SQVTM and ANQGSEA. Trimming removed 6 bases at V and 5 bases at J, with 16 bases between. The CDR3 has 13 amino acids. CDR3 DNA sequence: TGCAGCGTCGGTATAGGGGGGGGGACTGAAGCTTTCTTT. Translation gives CSVGIGGGTEAFF.

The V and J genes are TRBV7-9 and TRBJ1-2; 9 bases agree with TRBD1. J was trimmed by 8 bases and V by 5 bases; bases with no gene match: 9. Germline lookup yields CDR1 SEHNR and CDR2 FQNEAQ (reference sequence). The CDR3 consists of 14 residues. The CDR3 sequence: CASSTTTGGVGYTF. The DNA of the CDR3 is TGTGCCAGCAGCACCACGACAGGGGGAGTCGGCTACACCTTC.

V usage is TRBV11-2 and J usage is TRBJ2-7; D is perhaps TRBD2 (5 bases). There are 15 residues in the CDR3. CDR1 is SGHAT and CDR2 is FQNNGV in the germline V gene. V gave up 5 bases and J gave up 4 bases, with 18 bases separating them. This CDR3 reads CASSLDSGSAYEQYF. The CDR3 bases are TGTGCCAGCAGCCTGGATTCGGGGAGCGCATACGAGCAGTACTTC. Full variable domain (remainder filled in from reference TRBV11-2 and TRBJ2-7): EAGVAQSPRYKIIEKRQSVAFWCNPISGHATLYWYQQILGQGPKLLIQFQNNGVVDDSQLPKDRFSAERLKGVDSTLKIQPAKLEDSAVYLCASSLDSGSAYEQYFGPGTRLTVT.

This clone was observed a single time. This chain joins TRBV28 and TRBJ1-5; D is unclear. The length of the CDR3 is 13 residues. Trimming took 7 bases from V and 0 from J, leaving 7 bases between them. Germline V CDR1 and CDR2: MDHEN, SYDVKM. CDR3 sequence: CASTRHSNQPQHF. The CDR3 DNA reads TGTGCCAGCACGCGCCATAGCAATCAGCCCCAGCATTTT. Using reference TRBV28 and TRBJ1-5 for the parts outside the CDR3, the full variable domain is DVKVTQSSRYLVKRTGEKVFLECVQDMDHENMFWYRQDPGLGLRLIYFSYDVKMKEKGDIPEGYSVSREKKERFSLILESASTNQTSMYLCASTRHSNQPQHFGDGTRLSIL.

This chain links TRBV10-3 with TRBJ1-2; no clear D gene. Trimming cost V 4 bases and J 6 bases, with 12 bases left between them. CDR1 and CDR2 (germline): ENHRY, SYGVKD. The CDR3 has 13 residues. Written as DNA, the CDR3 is TGTGCCATCAGTGTGGGCCTTGGCAATGGCTACACCTTC. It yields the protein CAISVGLGNGYTF.

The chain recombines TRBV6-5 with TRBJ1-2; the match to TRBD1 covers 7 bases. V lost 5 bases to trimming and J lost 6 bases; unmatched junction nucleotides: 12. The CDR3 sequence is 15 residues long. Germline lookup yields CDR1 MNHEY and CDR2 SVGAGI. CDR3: CASSLSTGYLDGYTF. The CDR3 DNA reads TGTGCCAGCAGTCTGTCGACAGGGTACTTAGATGGCTACACCTTC.

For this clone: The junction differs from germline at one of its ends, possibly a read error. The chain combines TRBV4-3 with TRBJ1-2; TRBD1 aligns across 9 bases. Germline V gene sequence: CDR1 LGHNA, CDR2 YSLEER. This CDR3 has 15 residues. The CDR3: CASSHFLGTGYDYTF. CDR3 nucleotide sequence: TGCGCCAGCAGCCACTTCCTTGGGACAGGGTATGACTACACCTTC.

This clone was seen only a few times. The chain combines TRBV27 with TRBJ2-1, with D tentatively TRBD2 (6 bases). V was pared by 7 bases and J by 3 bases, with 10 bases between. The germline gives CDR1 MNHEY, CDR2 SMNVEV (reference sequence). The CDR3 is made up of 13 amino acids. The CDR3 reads CASTPGGYNEQFF. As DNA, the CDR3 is TGTGCCAGCACTCCCGGGGGCTACAATGAGCAGTTCTTC.

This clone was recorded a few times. CDR3 loop: CASSQDRQGSQPQHF. The DNA for the CDR3 is TGTGCCAGCAGCCAAGATAGGCAGGGAAGTCAGCCCCAGCATTTT. This chain links TRBV4-2 with TRBJ1-5, with a possible D match to TRBD1 (5 bases). The V end lost 0 bases, the J end lost 6 bases, and 12 bases lay between the germline ends. This CDR3 is 15 amino acids long. Germline V gives CDR1 LGHNA, CDR2 YNFKEQ.

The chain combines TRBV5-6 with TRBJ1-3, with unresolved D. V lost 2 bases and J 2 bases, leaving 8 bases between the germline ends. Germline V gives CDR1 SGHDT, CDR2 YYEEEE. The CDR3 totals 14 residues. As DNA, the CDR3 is TGTGCCAGCAGCTTCGAGGTCCCTGGAAACACCATATATTTT. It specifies CASSFEVPGNTIYF.

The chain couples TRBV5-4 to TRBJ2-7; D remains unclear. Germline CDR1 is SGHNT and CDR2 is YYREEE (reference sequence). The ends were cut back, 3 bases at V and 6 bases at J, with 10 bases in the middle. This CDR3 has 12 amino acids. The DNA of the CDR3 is TGTGCCAGCAGCTCAGGCGCCCTCGAGCAGTACTTC. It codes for CASSSGALEQYF.

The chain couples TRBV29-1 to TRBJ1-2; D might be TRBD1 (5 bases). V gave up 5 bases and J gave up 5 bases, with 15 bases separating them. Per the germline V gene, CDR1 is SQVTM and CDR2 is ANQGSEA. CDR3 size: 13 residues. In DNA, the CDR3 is TGCAGCGTTTGGAAAGGGCAGGGTTATGGCTACACCTTC. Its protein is CSVWKGQGYGYTF.

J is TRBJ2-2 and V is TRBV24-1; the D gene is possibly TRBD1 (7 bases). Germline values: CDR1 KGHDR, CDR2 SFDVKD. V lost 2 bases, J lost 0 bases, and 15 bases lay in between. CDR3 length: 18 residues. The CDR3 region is CATSDSLRGTANTGELFF. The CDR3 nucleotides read TGTGCCACCAGTGATTCCCTCCGCGGGACAGCGAACACCGGGGAGCTGTTTTTT.

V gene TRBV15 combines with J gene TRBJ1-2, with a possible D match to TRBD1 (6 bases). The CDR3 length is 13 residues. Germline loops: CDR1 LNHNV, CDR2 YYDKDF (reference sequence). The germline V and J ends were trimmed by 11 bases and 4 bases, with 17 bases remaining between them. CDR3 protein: CAVDRRPVYGYTF. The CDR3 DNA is TGTGCCGTCGACAGGCGCCCTGTCTATGGCTACACCTTC.

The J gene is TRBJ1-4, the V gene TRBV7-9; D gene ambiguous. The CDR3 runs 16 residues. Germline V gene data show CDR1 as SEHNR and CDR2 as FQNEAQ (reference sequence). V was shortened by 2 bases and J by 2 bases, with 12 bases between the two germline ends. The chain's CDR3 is CASSLSGRRTNEKLFF. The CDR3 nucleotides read TGTGCCAGCAGCTTATCAGGCAGGAGGACTAATGAAAAACTGTTTTTT.